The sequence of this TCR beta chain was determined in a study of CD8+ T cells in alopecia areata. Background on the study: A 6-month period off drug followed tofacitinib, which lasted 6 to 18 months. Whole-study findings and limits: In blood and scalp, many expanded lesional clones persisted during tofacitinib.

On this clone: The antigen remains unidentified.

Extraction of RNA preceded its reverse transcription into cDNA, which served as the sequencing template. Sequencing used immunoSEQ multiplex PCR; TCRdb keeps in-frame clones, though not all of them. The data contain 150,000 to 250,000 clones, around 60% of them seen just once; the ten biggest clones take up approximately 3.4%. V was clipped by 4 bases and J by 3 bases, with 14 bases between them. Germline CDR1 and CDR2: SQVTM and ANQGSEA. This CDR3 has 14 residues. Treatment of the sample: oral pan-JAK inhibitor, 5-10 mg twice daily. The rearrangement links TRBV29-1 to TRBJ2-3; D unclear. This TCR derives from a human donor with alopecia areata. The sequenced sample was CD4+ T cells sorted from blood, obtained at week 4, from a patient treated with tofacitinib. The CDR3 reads CSVARLVKTDTQYF. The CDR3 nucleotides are TGCAGCGTTGCCCGCCTGGTCAAGACAGATACGCAGTATTTT.